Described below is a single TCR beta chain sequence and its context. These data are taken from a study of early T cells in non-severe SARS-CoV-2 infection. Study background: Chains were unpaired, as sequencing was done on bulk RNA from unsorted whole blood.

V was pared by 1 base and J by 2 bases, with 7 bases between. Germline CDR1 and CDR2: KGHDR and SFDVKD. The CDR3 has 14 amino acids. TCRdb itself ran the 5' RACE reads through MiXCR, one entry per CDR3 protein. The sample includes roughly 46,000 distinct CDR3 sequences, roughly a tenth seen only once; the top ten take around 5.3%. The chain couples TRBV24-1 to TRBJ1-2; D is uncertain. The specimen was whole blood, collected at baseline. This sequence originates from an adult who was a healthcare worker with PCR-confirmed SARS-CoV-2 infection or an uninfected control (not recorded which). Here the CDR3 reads CATSDFGTNYGYTF. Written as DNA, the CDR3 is TGTGCCACCAGTGATTTTGGCACCAACTATGGCTACACCTTC.